The rows below give T cell receptor beta chains drawn from one sample of a study of blood T cell repertoires in COVID-19. The table came from immunoSEQ multiplex PCR; TCRdb's copy has only in-frame clones and leaves some out. The sample yields approximately 63,000 clones, roughly 76% seen once. The sequencing sample was made of peripheral blood. Receptor source: a woman over 75 with acute or convalescent COVID-19. CDR3s include the opening cysteine and the closing phenylalanine or tryptophan. D genes are given only for firm matches. Clone size is stated in some rows and not others, as once, few, many or a class when expanded.

J gene: TRBJ2-5; V gene: TRBV28; D gene: TRBD1; clone size: few; CDR3 DNA: TGTGCCAGCACCACCAGGGACAGCCAAGAGACCCAGTACTTC; CDR3 protein: CASTTRDSQETQYF
J gene: TRBJ2-1; V gene: TRBV4-1; D gene: .; clone size: .; CDR3 DNA: TGCGCCAGCAGCCCCCTAGGCTGGCTAGCGCGGGATGAGCAGTTCTTC; CDR3 protein: CASSPLGWLARDEQFF
J gene: TRBJ2-5; V gene: TRBV3-1/TRBV3-2; D gene: .; clone size: .; CDR3 DNA: TGTGCCAGCAGCCAGGGCTGGGCGACCCAGTACTTC; CDR3 protein: CASSQGWATQYF
J gene: TRBJ1-1; V gene: TRBV6-1; D gene: TRBD1; clone size: few; CDR3 DNA: TGTGCCAGCAGTGAAAACAGGGGTGGCACTGAAGCTTTCTTT; CDR3 protein: CASSENRGGTEAFF
J gene: TRBJ1-3; V gene: TRBV12-5; D gene: TRBD1; clone size: few; CDR3 DNA: TGTGCTAGTGGTTTCAGGGACAGGGTGGTGTCTGGAAACACCATATATTTT; CDR3 protein: CASGFRDRVVSGNTIYF
J gene: TRBJ1-1; V gene: TRBV6-5; D gene: TRBD1; clone size: .; CDR3 DNA: TGTGCCAGCAGGTGGGGGGGGGACAGGGCTTTTGAAGCTTTCTTT; CDR3 protein: CASRWGGDRAFEAFF
J gene: TRBJ1-5; V gene: TRBV2; D gene: .; clone size: .; CDR3 DNA: TGTGCCAGCAGGGGAGGGACCGCCGGCAATCAGCCCCAGCATTTT; CDR3 protein: CASRGGTAGNQPQHF
J gene: TRBJ1-1; V gene: TRBV30; D gene: .; clone size: .; CDR3 DNA: TGTGCCTGGAGACGGGGGGCGAGGAACACTGAAGCTTTCTTT; CDR3 protein: CAWRRGARNTEAFF
J gene: TRBJ1-5; V gene: TRBV6-1; D gene: TRBD1; clone size: .; CDR3 DNA: TGTGCCAGCAGTGTGTACGTTCCGGCAGGGGGGATTAGCAATCAGCCCCAGCATTTT; CDR3 protein: CASSVYVPAGGISNQPQHF
J gene: TRBJ2-2; V gene: TRBV5-1; D gene: .; clone size: .; CDR3 DNA: TGCGCCAGCAGCTTAGGACGACTACCCGGGGAGCTGTTTTTT; CDR3 protein: CASSLGRLPGELFF